These T cell receptor beta chains were read from a single sample in a study of technical replicates of blood from a handful of donors. The table came from immunoSEQ multiplex PCR; TCRdb's copy has only in-frame clones and leaves some out. The sample includes 70,000 to 75,000 clones, around 93% of them seen just once. Source material: T cells isolated from PBMCs. These receptors all come from a human donor in good health. Each CDR3 is given with its conserved first and last residue. A D gene is named only where the DNA matches it firmly. Clone size appears in some rows only: once, few, many, or a class for an expanded clone.

TRBV9	TRBD1	TRBJ2-3	-	CASSVVYGTGDTDTQYF	TGTGCCAGCAGCGTTGTTTACGGGACAGGAGACACAGATACGCAGTATTTT
TRBV2	TRBD1	TRBJ2-3	-	CASSEGQGPLTDTQYF	TGTGCCAGCAGTGAGGGACAGGGTCCTCTCACAGATACGCAGTATTTT
TRBV7-6	-	TRBJ2-7	once	CASSLQVGSHYEQYF	TGTGCCAGCAGCTTACAGGTCGGCAGTCACTACGAGCAGTACTTC
TRBV7-9	-	TRBJ2-7	-	CASSAQSEQYF	TGTGCCAGCAGCGCCCAGTCGGAGCAGTACTTC
TRBV11-2	-	TRBJ1-1	-	CASSFTARNTEAFF	TGTGCCAGCAGCTTCACAGCAAGGAACACTGAAGCTTTCTTT
TRBV19	TRBD2	TRBJ2-1	once	CASSNSAGDNEQFF	TGTGCCAGTAGTAACTCAGCGGGAGACAATGAGCAGTTCTTC
TRBV10-1	TRBD2	TRBJ2-3	-	CASSDQRGISTDTQYF	TGCGCCAGCAGTGATCAGCGGGGAATCAGCACAGATACGCAGTATTTT
TRBV29-1	-	TRBJ2-1	-	CSVVELGEQFF	TGCAGCGTTGTGGAGTTGGGTGAGCAGTTCTTC
TRBV6-4	-	TRBJ2-3	-	CASSDSLSTDTQYF	TGTGCCAGCAGTGACTCCCTCAGCACAGATACGCAGTATTTT
TRBV7-9	TRBD1	TRBJ1-5	-	CASSSTGTGGSNQPQHF	TGTGCCAGCAGCTCCACCGGGACAGGGGGATCCAATCAGCCCCAGCATTTT
TRBV28	-	TRBJ2-7	-	CATIRSYEQYF	TGTGCCACTATCAGGTCCTACGAGCAGTACTTC
TRBV27	-	TRBJ1-2	-	CASSPRGAGYTF	TGTGCCAGCAGCCCACGCGGGGCCGGCTACACCTTC
TRBV28	-	TRBJ2-7	-	CASTIWGAHEQYF	TGTGCCAGCACTATCTGGGGCGCCCACGAGCAGTACTTC
TRBV7-8	TRBD2	TRBJ2-2	-	CASASAGVGTGELFF	TGTGCCAGCGCCAGTGCGGGGGTCGGGACCGGGGAGCTGTTTTTT
TRBV7-9	-	TRBJ1-2	-	CAGLPLRGRYGYTF	TGTGCCGGGCTCCCACTTCGGGGTCGCTATGGCTACACCTTC
TRBV6-5	-	TRBJ1-1	-	CASSYSDSLSTEAFF	TGTGCCAGCAGTTACTCGGACAGCTTATCTACTGAAGCTTTCTTT
TRBV7-9	TRBD2	TRBJ2-7	-	CASSFLAGELSEQYF	TGTGCCAGCAGTTTCTTAGCGGGAGAACTTTCAGAGCAGTACTTC
TRBV4-1	-	TRBJ2-1	once	CASSFIGSYNEQFF	TGCGCCAGCAGCTTTATCGGCTCCTACAATGAGCAGTTCTTC
TRBV21-1	-	TRBJ1-2	-	CASSKEPHRKNYGYTF	TGTGCCAGCAGCAAAGAGCCCCACAGGAAGAACTATGGCTACACCTTC
TRBV27	TRBD2	TRBJ2-5	-	CALGTSGGQETQYF	TGTGCCTTGGGGACTAGCGGGGGACAAGAGACCCAGTACTTC
TRBV6-5	TRBD1	TRBJ1-4	-	CASSPWTGFNEKLFF	TGTGCCAGCAGTCCATGGACAGGCTTTAATGAAAAACTGTTTTTT
TRBV28	-	TRBJ2-7	-	CASIPGGKVGEQYF	TGTGCCAGCATCCCAGGGGGGAAGGTGGGCGAGCAGTACTTC
TRBV28	TRBD1	TRBJ1-4	once	CASRSDRETNEKLFF	TGTGCCAGCAGGTCGGACAGGGAAACTAATGAAAAACTGTTTTTT
TRBV28	-	TRBJ2-1	once	CATSAGGSNEQFF	TGTGCCACCTCGGCAGGGGGGTCCAATGAGCAGTTCTTC
TRBV18	-	TRBJ2-7	-	CASSDREAYEQYF	TGTGCCAGCTCAGATAGAGAGGCCTACGAGCAGTACTTC
TRBV11-3	-	TRBJ1-2	once	CATGENYGYTF	TGTGCCACAGGGGAGAACTATGGCTACACCTTC
TRBV7-7	TRBD2	TRBJ2-3	-	CASSPGTSGTDTQYF	TGTGCCAGCAGCCCCGGGACTAGCGGCACAGATACGCAGTATTTT
TRBV2	TRBD1	TRBJ1-1	-	CAIRGVQGRTEAFF	TGTGCCATCAGGGGGGTACAGGGGCGGACTGAAGCTTTCTTT
TRBV4-2	-	TRBJ1-5	-	CASSQDRRGNQPQHF	TGTGCCAGCAGCCAAGATCGCAGGGGCAATCAGCCCCAGCATTTT
TRBV1	-	TRBJ2-5	-	CTSSQDELAGGGGNRETQYF	TGCACCAGCAGCCAAGATGAACTAGCGGGGGGTGGGGGCAATCGGGAGACCCAGTACTTC
TRBV28	-	TRBJ2-3	-	CASSLKFESTDTQYF	TGTGCCAGCAGTTTAAAATTTGAGAGCACAGATACGCAGTATTTT
TRBV30	-	TRBJ1-5	-	CAWSSGGVGGQPQHF	TGTGCCTGGAGTAGCGGGGGCGTGGGAGGTCAGCCCCAGCATTTT
TRBV4-2	TRBD1	TRBJ1-6	-	CASNYRGANSPLHF	TGTGCCAGCAACTACAGGGGGGCGAATTCACCCCTCCACTTT
TRBV7-6	TRBD1	TRBJ2-3	-	CASSLERGQGGTQYF	TGTGCCAGCAGCTTAGAAAGGGGACAGGGGGGTACGCAGTATTTT
TRBV29-1	-	TRBJ2-5	-	CSVVGLGVKETQYF	TGCAGCGTTGTGGGCTTAGGGGTGAAAGAGACCCAGTACTTC
TRBV29-1	TRBD2	TRBJ2-1	-	CSVEQASGNNEQFF	TGCAGCGTTGAACAGGCTAGCGGCAACAATGAGCAGTTCTTC
TRBV29-1	-	TRBJ2-2	-	CSAETGARTGELFF	TGCAGCGCCGAGACGGGAGCTCGAACCGGGGAGCTGTTTTTT
TRBV6-6	TRBD1	TRBJ1-2	-	CASATGGGYTF	TGTGCCAGCGCTACAGGGGGTGGCTACACCTTC
TRBV28	-	TRBJ1-1	-	CASSSVTEAFF	TGTGCCAGCAGTTCGGTCACTGAAGCTTTCTTT
TRBV15	-	TRBJ1-1	-	CATNPNPQAVFGEAFF	TGTGCCACAAACCCAAACCCGCAGGCTGTATTCGGTGAAGCTTTCTTT
TRBV6-5	-	TRBJ1-1	-	CASIGLATEAFF	TGTGCCAGCATTGGCCTGGCCACTGAAGCTTTCTTT
TRBV6-5	-	TRBJ2-7	-	CASSYSLRGDSYEQYF	TGTGCCAGCAGTTACTCGTTACGCGGGGACTCCTACGAGCAGTACTTC
TRBV11-3	TRBD2	TRBJ2-7	-	CASSILTSGGYEQYF	TGTGCCAGCAGCATACTAACTAGCGGGGGCTACGAGCAGTACTTC
TRBV11-2	TRBD1	TRBJ1-1	-	CASSPGQGGSTEAFF	TGTGCCAGCAGCCCCGGACAGGGGGGGAGCACTGAAGCTTTCTTT
TRBV4-1	TRBD1	TRBJ1-5	-	CASSQGLGRTGQFNQPQHF	TGCGCCAGCAGCCAAGGGTTGGGGCGTACGGGACAGTTCAATCAGCCCCAGCATTTT
TRBV12-5	-	TRBJ1-1	once	CASGLPYTSEAFF	TGTGCTAGTGGTTTGCCGTACACGTCAGAAGCTTTCTTT
TRBV12-5	-	TRBJ2-4	-	CASGPSPAGYRTKNIQYF	TGTGCTAGTGGTCCTTCTCCCGCCGGGTATAGAACCAAAAACATTCAGTACTTC
TRBV4-1	TRBD1	TRBJ1-4	-	CASSQDSDRGNEKLFF	TGCGCCAGCAGCCAAGACTCGGACAGGGGTAATGAAAAACTGTTTTTT